The clone carrying this T cell receptor (beta chain) has at least ten counts. Its target is not known. This CDR3 contains 17 residues. Looked up from germline, CDR1 is SGHTA and CDR2 is FQGNSA. The ends lost 0 bases at V and 8 bases at J; junction bases unmatched: 11. A second PCR of about 6 to 11 cycles used a sample-barcoded 5' primer and a J-beta primer mix. A template-switch adaptor that had 12 random nucleotides put a tag on each cDNA molecule. TCRdb used MiXCR to reprocess the 5' RACE reads, holding one entry per CDR3 protein. The sample includes some 1.6 million distinct CDR3 sequences, around 36% seen only once; the top ten take approximately 10%. These data belong to a study of blood T cells in healthy people across ages. Study results and limitations: Older individuals had lower TCR beta diversity per million T cells (the decline was roughly linear). CMV infection status of these donors was not known.

What was sequenced was blood. The TCR was taken from a young woman in good health. The chain carries TRBV7-2 and TRBJ2-1; 9 bases map to TRBD2. CDR3 coding DNA: TGTGCCAGCAGCTTAGCATTCAGGCGGGGGGGCTTGGATGAGCAGTTCTTC. Translated, it gives CASSLAFRRGGLDEQFF.